This T cell receptor (beta chain) was profiled in a study of cytomegalovirus exposure and HLA in healthy donors. General study points: Generally TCR sequences proved uncommon, though certain public TCRs appeared in numerous donors. Within the data, a cluster of highly shared sequence variants was likely a sequencing artifact. Later analysis revealed greater clonal expansion in HLA-associated TCR beta chains than in equally common others.

The CDR3 length is 17 residues. CDR1 is SGHVS and CDR2 is FNYEAQ in the germline V gene. V was clipped by 1 base and J by 0 bases, with 14 bases between them. The PCR used 60 Vbeta and 13 Jbeta primers. This table comes from immunoSEQ multiplex PCR, and its TCRdb copy is limited to in-frame clones, with some not included. The top ten clones hold 2.5% to 3.5% of a sample with roughly 200,000 clones, 60% to 85% of them seen once. As regards this clone: Its target is unknown.

The chain combines TRBV7-6 with TRBJ2-3; maybe TRBD2 (7 bases). The TCR originated in a male donor in good health and CMV-seronegative. Sequenced: PBMCs. The CDR3 loop is CASSLGGGLQSTDTQYF. The CDR3 DNA is TGTGCCAGCAGCTTAGGCGGGGGCCTACAGAGCACAGATACGCAGTATTTT.